What follows describes a single T cell receptor (beta chain). This sample stems from a study of blood T cell repertoires in COVID-19. TCRdb keeps only in-frame clones here, not all; method: immunoSEQ multiplex PCR. Among some 120,000 clones listed, around 78% were seen once. The CDR3 contains 17 residues. V was trimmed by 4 bases and J by 1 base, leaving 19 bases between them. Germline-derived CDR1 and CDR2 are SGHVS and FNYEAQ. The chain combines TRBV7-6 with TRBJ2-5; D is unresolved. The sample comprised peripheral blood. The sequence was obtained from a human donor in a cohort sampled during active COVID-19. CDR3 residues: CASSSPRWVSSQETQYF. The CDR3 DNA is TGTGCCAGCAGCTCCCCCCGATGGGTTAGCAGCCAAGAGACCCAGTACTTC. Full variable domain (missing parts from reference TRBV7-6 and TRBJ2-5): GAGVSQSPRYKVTKRGQDVALRCDPISGHVSLYWYRQALGQGPEFLTYFNYEAQQDKSGLPNDRFSAERPEGSISTLTIQRTEQRDSAMYRCASSSPRWVSSQETQYFGPGTRLLVL.